Each of the 15 T cell receptor beta chains below was sequenced from the same sample in a study of CD8 T cells in Susac syndrome. Random hexamers were used to reverse transcribe about 0.45 to 1 ug of RNA. MiXCR, applied by TCRdb to the immunoSEQ multiplex PCR reads, yields one record per CDR3 protein. The sample carries approximately 120,000 distinct CDR3 sequences, 85% to 95% recorded once. Specimen: CD8+ T cells from PBMCs. These receptor sequences come from a human donor with multiple sclerosis.

The chain couples TRBV10-3 to TRBJ2-7; 11 nucleotides line up with TRBD2. The CDR3 spans 16 residues. J gave up 2 bases and V 6 bases, and 9 bases lay outside the gene matches. In germline, CDR1 is ENHRY, CDR2 SYGVKD. In nucleotides, the CDR3 is TGTGCCATCAGGGTACTAGCGGGGGAGCTCCCCTACGAGCAGTACTTC. Protein product: CAIRVLAGELPYEQYF.

In the case of this clonotype: The conserved final phenylalanine or tryptophan is absent from the CDR3, which likely points to a read error. The chain joins TRBV2 to TRBJ1-1; D is unresolved. Trimming stripped 4 bases from V and 1 base from J, with 7 bases between. The CDR3 covers 13 residues. Germline V CDR1 and CDR2: SNHLY, FYNNEI. In DNA form, the CDR3 reads TGTGCCAGCAGTGGGAGGCAGAACACTGAAGCTTTCCTT. This codes for CASSGRQNTEAFL.

This chain links TRBV20-1 with TRBJ1-2; TRBD1 agrees at 9 bases. The CDR3 loop spans 12 amino acids. V lost 4 bases and J lost 5; bases outside the gene matches: 2. The V gene's germline CDR1 is DFQATT and CDR2 SNEGSKA (reference sequence). CDR3 protein: CSATGQGYGYTF. CDR3 bases: TGCAGTGCTACGGGACAGGGATATGGCTACACCTTC.

This sequence joins TRBV19 and TRBJ2-6; D is perhaps TRBD1 or TRBD2 (5 bases each). V lost 3 bases and J 4 bases, leaving 10 bases between the germline ends. The CDR3 has 15 residues. The germline V gene has CDR1 LNHDA and CDR2 SQIVND (reference sequence). The CDR3 loop is CASSISGTGANVLTF. The CDR3 coding sequence is TGTGCCAGTAGTATCTCGGGGACCGGGGCCAACGTCCTGACTTTC.

The V and J genes are TRBV15 and TRBJ1-1, with D maybe TRBD1 (6 bases). Germline V gene data show CDR1 as LNHNV and CDR2 as YYDKDF (reference sequence). CDR3 length equals 15 residues. Deletions cut 3 bases from V and 0 bases from J, with 11 bases between. This chain's CDR3 is CATSSEGELNTEAFF. The CDR3, as DNA: TGTGCCACCAGCAGCGAGGGGGAGTTGAACACTGAAGCTTTCTTT.

This clonotype turned up a few times. The genes are TRBV11-2 and TRBJ2-4, with a possible D match to TRBD2 (6 bases). The CDR3 sequence is 15 residues long. Per the germline V gene, CDR1 is SGHAT and CDR2 is FQNNGV. V lost 2 bases, J lost 8 bases, and 16 bases lay in between. The chain's CDR3 is CASSLLRRGLDIQYF. The CDR3 bases are TGTGCCAGCAGCTTACTAAGGAGGGGTTTAGACATTCAGTACTTC.

This clonotype appeared once. DNA of the CDR3: TGCGCCAGCAGCCAAGGTCGGATTTCCTCTGGAAACACCATATATTTT. Protein product: CASSQGRISSGNTIYF. This chain joins TRBV4-1 and TRBJ1-3; D not resolved. The V and J ends lost 1 base and 0 bases respectively, with 10 bases between them. Germline V gene lookup returns CDR1 MGHRA and CDR2 YSYEKL. CDR3 size: 16 residues.

This chain uses TRBV7-9 with TRBJ2-1; D gene unclear. The germline CDR1 and CDR2 sequences are SEHNR and FQNEAQ (reference sequence). V was cut by 3 bases and J by 0 bases, with 15 bases left in between. The CDR3 consists of 17 residues. The CDR3 reads CASSFKSSDPSYNEQFF. CDR3 DNA: TGTGCCAGCAGCTTTAAGAGTTCGGACCCCTCCTACAATGAGCAGTTCTTC.

The V call is TRBV27, the J call TRBJ2-5; the D is unclear. In germline, CDR1 is MNHEY, CDR2 SMNVEV (reference sequence). The CDR3 runs to 12 residues. The V and J ends lost 6 bases and 5 bases respectively, with 10 bases between them. DNA of the CDR3: TGTGCCAGCAGAACCCTCGGGGAGACCCAGTACTTC. This encodes CASRTLGETQYF.

V usage is TRBV7-9 and J usage is TRBJ1-2, with D perhaps matching TRBD1 (6 bases). V lost 0 bases, J lost 8 bases, and 10 bases lay in between. Germline CDR1 and CDR2: SEHNR and FQNEAQ (reference sequence). CDR3 length: 13 residues. The CDR3 reads CASSLADRTGYTF. Here the CDR3 DNA reads TGTGCCAGCAGCTTAGCCGACAGGACGGGCTACACCTTC.

This clonotype was found once. This sequence joins TRBV5-1 and TRBJ2-7; TRBD2 matches at 7 bases. The trim removed 0 bases at V and 2 bases at J, leaving 5 bases unmatched. The CDR3 contains 15 residues. CDR1 and CDR2 from the germline V gene are SGHRS and YFSETQ. The CDR3 DNA sequence: TGCGCCAGCAGCTTGGCCATGGGGGGGACCTACGAGCAGTACTTC. Encoded protein: CASSLAMGGTYEQYF.

The J gene is TRBJ2-5, the V gene TRBV3-1, with D perhaps matching TRBD2 (5 bases). The CDR3 runs 16 residues. V was clipped by 1 base and J by 5 bases, with 17 bases between them. Germline lookup yields CDR1 LGHDT and CDR2 YNNKEL (reference sequence). DNA of the CDR3: TGTGCCAGCAGCCAAGGATTAGCGCTGCATAGTGAGACCCAGTACTTC. Translation gives CASSQGLALHSETQYF.

Only a few counts were recorded for this clonotype. The rearrangement uses TRBV20-1 and TRBJ2-6; D may correspond to TRBD1 or TRBD2 (5 bases each). The V and J ends lost 1 base and 2 bases respectively, with 18 bases between them. From germline, CDR1 is DFQATT and CDR2 SNEGSKA (reference sequence). There are 18 residues in the CDR3. In DNA form, the CDR3 reads TGCAGTGCTAGAGTCCGGGACCCTCAGGCCCCTGGGGCCAACGTCCTGACTTTC. Protein product: CSARVRDPQAPGANVLTF.

The rearrangement links TRBV13 to TRBJ1-3; D is uncertain. The ends were cut back, 2 bases at V and 8 bases at J, with 13 bases in the middle. Looked up from germline, CDR1 is PRHDT and CDR2 is FYEKMQ (reference sequence). This CDR3 has 14 residues. The CDR3 nucleotides are TGTGCCAGCAGCTTACTTTCACTCGCCGACACCATATATTTT. It encodes CASSLLSLADTIYF.

The chain employs TRBV9 and TRBJ2-6; 7 nucleotides agree with TRBD2. V trimming: 2 bases; J trimming: 2 bases; junction bases outside the gene matches: 13. The germline V gene has CDR1 SGDLS and CDR2 YYNGEE. CDR3 length: 19 amino acids. Here the CDR3 reads CASSVRLGGELAGANVLTF. The CDR3 coding sequence is TGTGCCAGCAGCGTCAGACTGGGGGGGGAACTGGCTGGGGCCAACGTCCTGACTTTC.